Listed below are T cell receptor beta chains from one sample, sequenced in a study of blood T cell repertoires in COVID-19. Sequenced by immunoSEQ multiplex PCR; TCRdb stores in-frame clones only, minus some. The data contain some 500,000 clones, roughly 88% of them singletons. Sequenced material: PBMCs or T cells enriched from blood (not recorded which). Source of these receptors: a woman aged 40 to 50 who had recovered from COVID-19. Each CDR3 is given with its conserved first and last residue. A D gene is named only where the DNA matches it firmly. Expanded clones get a size class; other rows say once, few or many, or leave the size out.

>TRBV9|TRBJ2-1|once|TRBD1
CASSEAPGQGTREQFF
TGTGCCAGCAGCGAAGCGCCCGGACAGGGTACTCGTGAGCAGTTCTTC
>TRBV9|TRBJ2-3|.|TRBD2
CASSVELAGGTKHTDTQYF
TGTGCCAGCAGCGTAGAACTAGCGGGAGGCACAAAACACACAGATACGCAGTATTTT
>TRBV12-3/TRBV12-4|TRBJ1-2|.|TRBD1
CASSRQGSYTF
TGTGCCAGCAGTCGACAGGGAAGCTACACCTTC
>TRBV11-3|TRBJ1-2|once|TRBD1
CASSQGTVGYGYTF
TGTGCCAGCAGCCAGGGGACAGTCGGTTATGGCTACACCTTC
>TRBV7-6|TRBJ2-5|.|.
CASSLGAGEETQYF
TGTGCCAGCAGCTTAGGGGCAGGCGAGGAGACCCAGTACTTC
>TRBV18|TRBJ1-1|.|.
CASSPFGAGMNTEAFF
TGTGCCAGCTCACCATTTGGTGCAGGAATGAACACTGAAGCTTTCTTT
>TRBV7-9|TRBJ1-1|few|.
CASSLVEGNTEAFF
TGTGCCAGCAGCTTAGTGGAGGGTAACACTGAAGCTTTCTTT
>TRBV5-1|TRBJ1-1|.|TRBD1
CASSQDRDLRNTEAFF
TGCGCCAGCAGTCAGGACAGGGATTTGAGGAACACTGAAGCTTTCTTT
>TRBV24-1|TRBJ2-2|.|.
CATRGGPGTGELFF
TGTGCCACCAGGGGAGGACCGGGCACCGGGGAGCTGTTTTTT
>TRBV19|TRBJ1-2|.|TRBD1
CASTPRGDRPRDGYTF
TGTGCCAGTACCCCGCGGGGGGACAGACCTCGTGATGGCTACACCTTC
>TRBV12-3/TRBV12-4|TRBJ2-5|.|.
CASSLGGGVTQYF
TGTGCCAGCAGTTTAGGCGGTGGCGTGACCCAGTACTTC
>TRBV7-2|TRBJ2-1|.|TRBD2
CASSWLAGASVNEQFF
TGTGCCAGCAGCTGGCTAGCGGGAGCGTCAGTGAATGAGCAGTTCTTC
>TRBV27|TRBJ2-1|.|.
CASSNTHTAGTYEQFF
TGTGCCAGCAGCAACACCCATACGGCGGGGACGTATGAGCAGTTCTTC
>TRBV27|TRBJ1-2|.|TRBD1
CASRLSPQGLDGYTF
TGTGCCAGCAGACTATCACCACAGGGGTTAGATGGCTACACCTTC
>TRBV6-5|TRBJ2-7|.|TRBD1
CASSSGTGPTYEQYF
TGTGCCAGCAGTTCCGGGACAGGGCCTACCTACGAGCAGTACTTC
>TRBV12-5|TRBJ2-1|.|.
CASGFRLDNEQFF
TGTGCTAGTGGTTTCCGACTTGACAATGAGCAGTTCTTC
>TRBV4-1|TRBJ2-7|.|.
CASSQGWGGTEAYEQYF
TGCGCCAGCAGCCAAGGCTGGGGCGGGACAGAGGCCTACGAGCAGTACTTC
>TRBV4-2|TRBJ2-5|.|TRBD2
CASSPSGGRTQETQYF
TGTGCCAGCAGCCCCAGTGGCGGGAGAACCCAAGAGACCCAGTACTTC
>TRBV15|TRBJ2-5|.|.
CATSRGGVPETQYF
TGTGCCACCAGCAGAGGAGGAGTTCCCGAGACCCAGTACTTC
>TRBV4-3|TRBJ2-5|.|.
CASSQGGGRAETQYF
TGCGCCAGCAGCCAAGGGGGAGGTAGGGCAGAGACCCAGTACTTC
>TRBV6-2/TRBV6-3|TRBJ1-2|.|TRBD1
CASSSTRNRGTIKGYTF
TGTGCCAGCAGTTCTACCCGGAACAGGGGAACGATTAAAGGCTACACCTTC
>TRBV24-1|TRBJ2-3|.|.
CATSDLGQDPFTDTQYF
TGTGCCACCAGTGATTTGGGGCAAGACCCGTTCACAGATACGCAGTATTTT
>TRBV11-2|TRBJ1-1|.|.
CASRNVKGEGGFMNTEAFF
TGTGCCAGCAGAAACGTCAAGGGGGAGGGGGGCTTCATGAACACTGAAGCTTTCTTT
>TRBV24-1|TRBJ2-6|.|.
CAFEWSGANVLTF
TGTGCTTTCGAGTGGTCGGGGGCCAACGTCCTGACTTTC
>TRBV15|TRBJ2-1|.|TRBD1
CATSRDRDRGDEQFF
TGTGCCACCAGCAGAGACCGGGACAGGGGGGATGAGCAGTTCTTC
>TRBV6-5|TRBJ1-2|.|.
CASSLAPNYGYTF
TGTGCCAGCAGTCTAGCCCCTAACTATGGCTACACCTTC
>TRBV27|TRBJ1-1|.|TRBD1
CASSLDRGPNTEAFF
TGTGCCAGCAGTTTAGACAGGGGTCCGAACACTGAAGCTTTCTTT
>TRBV10-3|TRBJ1-1|.|.
CAISESNQGNTEAFF
TGTGCCATCAGTGAGTCGAATCAGGGGAACACTGAAGCTTTCTTT
>TRBV4-1|TRBJ2-7|.|.
CASSQDFGSLGEQYF
TGCGCCAGCAGCCAAGATTTCGGGAGCTTAGGCGAGCAGTACTTC
>TRBV14|TRBJ1-2|.|TRBD1
CASSRDRGVTNYGYTF
TGTGCCAGCAGCCGGGACAGGGGAGTTACTAACTATGGCTACACCTTC
>TRBV19|TRBJ1-3|.|.
CASSITGTASGNTIYF
TGTGCCAGTAGTATAACAGGGACCGCCTCTGGAAACACCATATATTTT
>TRBV7-8|TRBJ2-3|.|TRBD2
CASSVLAGGRLDTQYF
TGTGCCAGCAGCGTCCTAGCGGGAGGGAGGCTGGATACGCAGTATTTT
>TRBV5-6|TRBJ1-5|.|.
CASSPSGTPYQPQHF
TGTGCCAGCAGCCCCTCCGGGACACCATATCAGCCCCAGCATTTT
>TRBV9|TRBJ1-1|.|TRBD1
CASSPPDRSRFF
TGTGCCAGCAGCCCCCCGGACAGGTCAAGATTCTTT
>TRBV19|TRBJ1-1|.|.
CASSILTAPLTTEAFF
TGTGCCAGTAGTATCTTGACAGCTCCGCTGACCACTGAAGCTTTCTTT
>TRBV3-1/TRBV3-2|TRBJ2-7|few|TRBD1
CASSPPPRQGHYEQYF
TGTGCCAGCAGCCCCCCACCGAGACAGGGTCACTACGAGCAGTACTTC
>TRBV7-2|TRBJ2-3|.|.
CASSASAAADTQYF
TGTGCCAGCAGCGCCTCAGCCGCGGCCGATACGCAGTATTTT
>TRBV21-1|TRBJ2-1|.|.
CASSKESRGDYSYNEQFF
TGTGCCAGCAGCAAAGAGTCGCGGGGGGACTACTCCTACAATGAGCAGTTCTTC
>TRBV13|TRBJ1-2|.|TRBD1
CASSPEGTVTNYGYTF
TGTGCCAGCAGCCCCGAAGGGACAGTTACTAACTATGGCTACACCTTC
>TRBV29-1|TRBJ1-2|.|TRBD1
CSVGDSRGYTF
TGCAGCGTTGGGGACAGCCGAGGCTACACCTTC
>TRBV20-1|TRBJ1-2|.|.
CSASGQGGYGYTF
TGCAGTGCTAGTGGCCAGGGAGGCTATGGCTACACCTTC